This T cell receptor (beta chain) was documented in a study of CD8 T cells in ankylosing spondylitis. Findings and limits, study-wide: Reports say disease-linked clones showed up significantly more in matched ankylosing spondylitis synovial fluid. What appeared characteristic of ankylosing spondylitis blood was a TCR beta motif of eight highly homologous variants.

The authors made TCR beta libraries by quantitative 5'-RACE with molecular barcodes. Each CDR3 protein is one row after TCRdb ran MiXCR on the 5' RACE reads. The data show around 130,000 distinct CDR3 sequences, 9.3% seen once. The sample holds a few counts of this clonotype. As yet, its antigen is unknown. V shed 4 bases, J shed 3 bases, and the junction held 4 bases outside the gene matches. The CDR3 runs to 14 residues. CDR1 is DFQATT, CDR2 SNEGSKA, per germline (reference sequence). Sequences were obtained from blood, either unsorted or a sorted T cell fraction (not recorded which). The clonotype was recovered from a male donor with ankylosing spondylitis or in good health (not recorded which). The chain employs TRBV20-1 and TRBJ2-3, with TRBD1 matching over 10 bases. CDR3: CSAKEGQGTDTQYF. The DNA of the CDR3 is TGCAGTGCTAAAGAGGGACAGGGGACAGATACGCAGTATTTT.